A selection of T cell receptor beta chains follows, all from one sample in a study of human versus mouse CDR3 diversity and MHC coevolution. Generated by immunoSEQ multiplex PCR, the TCRdb table keeps only in-frame clones and is missing some. The table has roughly 80,000 clones, roughly 90% seen once. The sample taken for sequencing was naive CD4+ T cells from blood. The receptors stem from a person between 25 and 75 years old in good health. Both conserved end residues are part of each CDR3. A D gene is named only where the DNA matches it firmly. Clone size, where shown, is once, few, many, or a class for clones that have expanded.

d_call | j_call | v_call | clone_size | cdr3_nt | cdr3_aa
NA | TRBJ2-4 | TRBV30 | NA | TGTGCCTGGAGCGCGATTGCCAAAAACATTCAGTACTTC | CAWSAIAKNIQYF
NA | TRBJ1-2 | TRBV2 | once | TGTGCCAGCAGTTTGGCTTCCAACTATGGCTACACCTTC | CASSLASNYGYTF
NA | TRBJ2-1 | TRBV27 | NA | TGTGCCAGCAGAGACAGCGGGCGGGGTGAGCAGTTCTTC | CASRDSGRGEQFF
TRBD1 | TRBJ2-1 | TRBV27 | NA | TGTGCCAGCAGTTTAAAAGGGACAGGGGCCTACAATGAGCAGTTCTTC | CASSLKGTGAYNEQFF
TRBD1 | TRBJ1-1 | TRBV18 | NA | TGTGCCAGCTCACCCCTTCCGGACAGGAGAGTTTTGACTGAAGCTTTCTTT | CASSPLPDRRVLTEAFF
NA | TRBJ1-6 | TRBV30 | NA | TGTGCCTGGACCCAAGGAGTTAATTCACCCCTCCACTTT | CAWTQGVNSPLHF
TRBD2 | TRBJ2-5 | TRBV7-8 | NA | TGTGCCAGCAGCTCATATAGCGGGAGATTGGCGGAGACCCAGTACTTC | CASSSYSGRLAETQYF
NA | TRBJ1-5 | TRBV27 | NA | TGTGCCAGCAGTTTAACGGCAGGGGAAAATCAGCCCCAGCATTTT | CASSLTAGENQPQHF
TRBD1 | TRBJ1-2 | TRBV13 | NA | TGTGCCAGCAGCTTGACAGGGGTTGGCTACACCTTC | CASSLTGVGYTF
TRBD2 | TRBJ2-1 | TRBV10-3 | once | TGTGCCATCAGTGGGGGGGGCTCCTACAATGAGCAGTTCTTC | CAISGGGSYNEQFF
NA | TRBJ2-1 | TRBV28 | NA | TGTGCCAGCAGTTTGGCTCAGGGCCACAATGAGCAGTTCTTC | CASSLAQGHNEQFF
NA | TRBJ2-7 | TRBV18 | NA | TGTGCCAGCTCACCACCGCTTAGGGACAACGAGCAGTACTTC | CASSPPLRDNEQYF
TRBD2 | TRBJ2-1 | TRBV4-1 | NA | TGCGCCAGCAGCACCGGACTAGCGGGGGGCATCTCCTACAATGAGCAGTTCTTC | CASSTGLAGGISYNEQFF
TRBD2 | TRBJ2-5 | TRBV5-1 | NA | TGCGCCAGCAGCCCCGGTGGTAGCGGGGTCGGAGAGACCCAGTACTTC | CASSPGGSGVGETQYF
TRBD1 | TRBJ1-1 | TRBV28 | NA | TGTGCCAGCAGTTCCTACCCCGGGACAGGGAACACTGAAGCTTTCTTT | CASSSYPGTGNTEAFF
NA | TRBJ1-1 | TRBV4-1 | NA | TGCGCCAGCAGCCAGGCGATTATAGCTCTTATTAACACTGAAGCTTTCTTT | CASSQAIIALINTEAFF
TRBD1 | TRBJ1-1 | TRBV29-1 | NA | TGCAGCGTTGAGCTGTCAGGGGGAACTGAAGCTTTCTTT | CSVELSGGTEAFF
TRBD1 | TRBJ2-7 | TRBV2 | NA | TGTGCCAGCAGTGTTGAGGCGGGGACAGGGTACGAGCAGTACTTC | CASSVEAGTGYEQYF
TRBD1 | TRBJ2-5 | TRBV10-3 | NA | TGTGCCATTAACAGGGGACAGGGAATAGAGACCCAGTACTTC | CAINRGQGIETQYF
NA | TRBJ1-5 | TRBV27 | NA | TGTGCCAGCAGTAGGTGGGGAGATCAGCCCCAGCATTTT | CASSRWGDQPQHF
NA | TRBJ1-6 | TRBV5-1 | NA | TGCGCCAGCAGCACGAGACAGGCAAATTCACCCCTCCACTTT | CASSTRQANSPLHF
NA | TRBJ1-2 | TRBV4-2 | NA | TGTGCCAGCAGCCAAGATGGTACGGAGGTGGATGGCTACACCTTC | CASSQDGTEVDGYTF
NA | TRBJ2-7 | TRBV4-1 | NA | TGCGCCAGCAGCCCTCGGGGGAGCTCCTACGAGCAGTACTTC | CASSPRGSSYEQYF
NA | TRBJ2-7 | TRBV28 | once | TGTGCCAGCAGTCCAACAGGGTTGACCTACGAGCAGTACTTC | CASSPTGLTYEQYF
NA | TRBJ2-7 | TRBV7-9 | NA | TGTGCCAGCAGCCCCTTTGACAGGACAAACTACGAGCAGTACTTC | CASSPFDRTNYEQYF
NA | TRBJ2-4 | TRBV18 | NA | TGTGCCAGCTCACCACCTACAGGGCTATCCAAAAACATTCAGTACTTC | CASSPPTGLSKNIQYF
NA | TRBJ2-2 | TRBV6-1 | NA | TGTGCCAGCAGGGTCAGGGGCCACGACACCGGGGAGCTGTTTTTT | CASRVRGHDTGELFF
NA | TRBJ1-5 | TRBV5-8 | once | TGTGCCAGCAGCTTGGAGGGGAACGGCAATCAGCCCCAGCATTTT | CASSLEGNGNQPQHF
NA | TRBJ2-1 | TRBV6-1 | NA | TGTGCCAGCAGTGAAATACTCCTTGAGAATGAGCAGTTCTTC | CASSEILLENEQFF
TRBD1 | TRBJ1-4 | TRBV11-2 | NA | TGTGCCAGCAGCCGAAGCCCACAGGGGACATCTAACCCGGGGGAAAAACTGTTTTTT | CASSRSPQGTSNPGEKLFF
TRBD2 | TRBJ2-1 | TRBV5-1 | NA | TGCGCCAGCAGCTTGGTCGGGAGGGCCCAGAATGGGCAGTTCTTC | CASSLVGRAQNGQFF
TRBD2 | TRBJ2-3 | TRBV11-3 | once | TGTGCCAGCAGCCTGATTCGGACTAGCGGACACACAGATACGCAGTATTTT | CASSLIRTSGHTDTQYF
TRBD2 | TRBJ2-1 | TRBV5-1 | NA | TGCGCCAGCAGCATTAGCGGGGGGGGGTACAATGAGCAGTTCTTC | CASSISGGGYNEQFF